The rows below give T cell receptor beta chains drawn from one sample of a study of CD8 T cells in Susac syndrome. TCRdb passed the immunoSEQ multiplex PCR reads through MiXCR, listing each CDR3 protein once. The table records around 270,000 distinct CDR3 sequences, about 89% of them present only once. The sample was CD8+ T cells from PBMCs. The origin of the receptors is a human donor with multiple sclerosis. The CDR3 runs from the conserved cysteine through the conserved F or W. D genes are given only for firm matches. Clone size, where shown, is once, few, many, or a class for clones that have expanded.

v_gene,abundance,d_gene,j_gene,CDR3nt,CDR3aa
TRBV7-3,NA,TRBD1,TRBJ2-3,TGTGCCAGCAGCTTAAGGTCCCCGGGGACAGTAGGGGAGACAGATACGCAGTATTTT,CASSLRSPGTVGETDTQYF
TRBV27,NA,NA,TRBJ2-7,TGTGCCAGCAGTTTCCGGGGGCTCGAATACGAGCAGTACTTC,CASSFRGLEYEQYF
TRBV27,NA,TRBD2,TRBJ2-3,TGTGCCAGAAGCACGGGAGGTTACACAGATACGCAGTATTTT,CARSTGGYTDTQYF
TRBV7-9,NA,NA,TRBJ2-5,TGTGCCAGCAGGTCGGGACTCCAAGAGACCCAGTACTTC,CASRSGLQETQYF
TRBV18,NA,TRBD2,TRBJ2-1,TGTGCCAGCTCATCCGCGGGAGTGTACAATGAGCAGTTCTTC,CASSSAGVYNEQFF
TRBV30,few,NA,TRBJ1-5,TGTGCCTGGAGGGTAGGGAGGGGCTCGCAGCCCCAGCATTTT,CAWRVGRGSQPQHF
TRBV9,NA,NA,TRBJ2-2,TGTGCCAGCAGCGTAGTGGGCGCCGGGGAGCTGTTTTTT,CASSVVGAGELFF
TRBV9,NA,NA,TRBJ2-6,TGTGCCAGCAGCGTAGGTGTCCTCTCTGGGGCCAACGTCCTGACTTTC,CASSVGVLSGANVLTF
TRBV7-9,NA,NA,TRBJ2-7,TGTGCCAGCAGCCCGGGACTCCTTGTAACCTACGAGCAGTACTTC,CASSPGLLVTYEQYF
TRBV28,NA,TRBD1,TRBJ1-6,TGTGCCACCCGGGACAGAGATAATTCACCCCTCCACTTT,CATRDRDNSPLHF
TRBV9,once,NA,TRBJ2-1,TGTGCCAGCAGCCCCCCTGAGTGGGGGGCCCACAATGAGCAGTTCTTC,CASSPPEWGAHNEQFF
TRBV5-6,few,NA,TRBJ2-7,TGTGCCAGCAGCCTGTGGGGGGCCTACGAGCAGTACTTC,CASSLWGAYEQYF
TRBV30,NA,NA,TRBJ2-2,TGTGCCTGGAGCTCAATACCAGGGGCTTCCATCGGGGAGCTGTTTTTT,CAWSSIPGASIGELFF
TRBV2,NA,NA,TRBJ1-2,TGTGCCAGCAGGCATGCGACAGGTCCTAACTATGGCTACACCTTC,CASRHATGPNYGYTF
TRBV7-8,NA,TRBD2,TRBJ2-1,TGTGCCAGCAGCTCGGTCCTAGCGGGGGGCTACGATGAGCAGTTCTTC,CASSSVLAGGYDEQFF
TRBV12-3/TRBV12-4,once,NA,TRBJ2-3,TGTGCCAGCAACGACCACAGGCCAGATACGCAGTATTTT,CASNDHRPDTQYF
TRBV5-5,NA,TRBD1,TRBJ2-1,TGTGCCAGCAGACCTCCCGCGACAGGGGTTAACTACAATGAGCAGTTCTTC,CASRPPATGVNYNEQFF
TRBV30,once,NA,TRBJ2-1,TGTGCCTTGGGCGGTAACAATGAGCAGTTCTTC,CALGGNNEQFF
TRBV14,NA,NA,TRBJ2-1,TGTGCCAGCAGCCGGTTAGCGGAGAATGAGCAGTTCTTC,CASSRLAENEQFF
TRBV28,NA,NA,TRBJ1-1,TGTGCCAGCAGTTTCGATCGACAGACCCTGAACACTGAAGCTTTCTTT,CASSFDRQTLNTEAFF
TRBV18,NA,NA,TRBJ2-2,TGTGCCAGCTCACCATTCAGCCCTGAATTGGAGGACACCGGGGAGCTGTTTTTT,CASSPFSPELEDTGELFF
TRBV7-9,NA,NA,TRBJ1-1,TGTGCCAGCAGCTTAGGTGAGGCTGAAGCTTTCTTT,CASSLGEAEAFF
TRBV27,NA,NA,TRBJ2-2,TGTGCCAGCCAGGCCACCACCGGGGAGCTGTTTTTT,CASQATTGELFF
TRBV9,NA,NA,TRBJ1-5,TGTGCCAGCGCCCCCGGGAACCTCGGCAATCAGCCCCAGCATTTT,CASAPGNLGNQPQHF
TRBV6-5,NA,NA,TRBJ1-1,TGTGCCAGCAATACAGGGTTCACTGAAGCTTTCTTT,CASNTGFTEAFF
TRBV4-3,NA,NA,TRBJ2-1,TGCGCCAGCAGCCAAGTGGGGGGACTTTACAATGAGCAGTTCTTC,CASSQVGGLYNEQFF
TRBV4-3,NA,NA,TRBJ1-5,TGCGCCAGCAGCCAAGAAATCGGCCTCGGGCAGCCCCAGCATTTT,CASSQEIGLGQPQHF
TRBV11-2,NA,NA,TRBJ1-4,TGTGCCAGCAGCTACGGGGGGGAAAAACTGTTTTTT,CASSYGGEKLFF
TRBV19,NA,NA,TRBJ2-2,TGTGCCAGTAGTATAGTCGGCGGGGTCACCGGGGAGCTGTTTTTT,CASSIVGGVTGELFF
TRBV7-3,NA,NA,TRBJ2-5,TGTGCCAGCAGCCCGGGAATGTTATCGCAACAAGAGACCCAGTACTTC,CASSPGMLSQQETQYF
TRBV28,once,NA,TRBJ2-7,TGTGCCAGCAGTCGGGACTGGAACTACGAGCAGTACTTC,CASSRDWNYEQYF
TRBV11-2,NA,TRBD2,TRBJ2-7,TGTGCCAGCAGCGGCCTAGCGGAGCCATACGAGCAGTACTTC,CASSGLAEPYEQYF
TRBV9,NA,NA,TRBJ2-3,TGTGCCAGCAGCGTAGCTCTTAAGGACGGTAGCACAGATACGCAGTATTTT,CASSVALKDGSTDTQYF
TRBV6-1,NA,NA,TRBJ2-7,TGTGCCAGCAGTGAGGGTCATCCCTACGAGCAGTACTTC,CASSEGHPYEQYF
TRBV20-1,NA,TRBD2,TRBJ2-2,TGCAGTGCTAGCCTAGCGGGAGATGTCGGGGAGCTGTTTTTT,CSASLAGDVGELFF
TRBV11-2,once,NA,TRBJ2-1,TGTGCCAGCAGCTCGGGCAGGCGGGTGGTCAATGAGCAGTTCTTC,CASSSGRRVVNEQFF
TRBV3-1,NA,NA,TRBJ1-1,TGTGCCAGCAGCCTTAGACAAACTGAAGCTTTCTTT,CASSLRQTEAFF
TRBV29-1,NA,NA,TRBJ2-1,TGCAGCGTTGTGGGTGACCCCAGGCGACCCTACAATGAGCAGTTCTTC,CSVVGDPRRPYNEQFF
TRBV27,NA,NA,TRBJ2-5,TGTGCCAGCAGTCTTTTGGGGCCTAGGGGAGAGACCCAGTACTTC,CASSLLGPRGETQYF
TRBV3-1,NA,TRBD2,TRBJ2-7,TGTGCCAGCAGCCAAGAGAAGACTAGCGGGTTCTACGAGCAGTACTTC,CASSQEKTSGFYEQYF
TRBV30,NA,NA,TRBJ2-2,TGTGCCTGGAGCGCCGGGCCTATCCCAACCGGGGAGCTGTTTTTT,CAWSAGPIPTGELFF
TRBV7-9,NA,NA,TRBJ1-2,TGTGCCAGCAGCTTCGGGGATCTGAGTGGCTACACCTTC,CASSFGDLSGYTF